This T cell receptor beta chain comes out of a study of CXCR3-negative and CXCR3-positive naive CD8 T cells. The method, 5' RACE with UMI labels, was used to prepare the TRB cDNA libraries. TCRdb reprocessed the 5' RACE reads, with one entry per CDR3 protein and no DNA. The repertoire table contains 55,000 to 70,000 distinct CDR3 sequences. Cells that were CD45RO-CCR7+CD27+CD95- constituted naive CD8+ T cells. Notes on the study in general: Both naive subsets, CXCR3-negative and CXCR3-positive, displayed similar TRBV-TRBJ usage, unlike memory cells. More hydrophobic TRB CDR3s were found in CXCR3-positive naive cells than in CXCR3-negative naive cells. Cryopreservation partially lowered CXCR3 expression, so most assays used fresh PBMCs. Sequencing showed both naive subsets with comparably high diversity, and memory CD8+ cells much lower.

The CDR3 runs to 12 residues. Germline assignment: CDR1 MNHEY and CDR2 SVGEGT. As for this clonotype: Its antigen remains unknown.

The sample taken for sequencing was naive CXCR3+ CD8+ T cells from blood. Subset reported: CD45RO-CCR7+CD27+CD95- naive CD8+ T cells expressing CXCR3 (TNR3+). The chain links TRBV6-2 or TRBV6-3 to TRBJ1-1. The sequence was collected from a human donor in good health. Some clones in this sample may be carry-over from other donors' samples. CDR3 sequence reads: CASSRPWTEAFF.